These T cell receptor beta chains were read from a single sample in a study of vaccination and CD4 T cells after COVID-19. Their cognate antigens are unknown. In TCRdb, the PCR reads were re-called with MiXCR into one record per CDR3 protein. The sample includes more than 9,500 distinct CDR3 sequences, 35% to 45% seen only once; the top ten take more than 20%. Sample: cultured CD4+ T cells from blood. The receptors stem from a human donor with COVID-19. CDR3s include the opening cysteine and the closing phenylalanine or tryptophan. The order of the fields is J gene, V gene, D gene, clone size, CDR3 DNA, CDR3 protein. A D gene is named only where the DNA matches it firmly. Size values are once, few and many counts, or a class for expanded clones, and some rows have none.

>TRBJ2-3|TRBV2|TRBD2|-
TGTGCCAGCATGCTAGCGGGGCTAACAGATACGCAGTATTTT
CASMLAGLTDTQYF
>TRBJ1-2|TRBV6-4|TRBD1|few
TGTGCCAGCAGTGACCCTCAGGGGGCAGAGGGCTACACCTTC
CASSDPQGAEGYTF
>TRBJ1-5|TRBV4-1|-|few
TGCGCCAGCAGCCAATTGGACCTCATTAGTGGCAATCAGCCCCAGCATTTT
CASSQLDLISGNQPQHF
>TRBJ1-2|TRBV5-4|-|-
TGTGCCAGCAGCCCTCAAGCTAACTATGGCTACACCTTC
CASSPQANYGYTF
>TRBJ1-5|TRBV19|-|few
TGTGCCAGTAGTATGCCAGGGAAGGGCAATCAGCCCCAGCATTTT
CASSMPGKGNQPQHF
>TRBJ2-7|TRBV12-3/TRBV12-4|TRBD2|-
TGTGCCAGCAGTTTCGGGGGCGGGGGGGCCTACGAGCAGTACTTC
CASSFGGGGAYEQYF
>TRBJ2-2|TRBV6-1|-|few
TGTGCCAGCAGCAAGACAATCACGAACACCGGGGAGCTGTTTTTT
CASSKTITNTGELFF
>TRBJ2-3|TRBV20-1|-|few
TGCAGTGCTAGAAGGCTTGAGCCTACAGATACGCAGTATTTT
CSARRLEPTDTQYF
>TRBJ2-3|TRBV11-2|-|-
TGTGCCAGCAGCTTGGGCCTAGGGGGAGATACGCAGTATTTT
CASSLGLGGDTQYF
>TRBJ2-7|TRBV6-1|TRBD1|-
TGTGCCAGCAGACCACCCACCGGGACAGGGCCCTACGAGCAGTACTTC
CASRPPTGTGPYEQYF
>TRBJ1-5|TRBV6-1|-|-
TGTGCCAGCAGTCCCGACGGGTCGCCATATAGCAATCAGCCCCAGCATTTT
CASSPDGSPYSNQPQHF
>TRBJ2-5|TRBV12-3/TRBV12-4|-|few
TGTGCCAGCAGTTTCGGTCCGTGGGAGACCCAGTACTTC
CASSFGPWETQYF
>TRBJ2-3|TRBV19|-|-
TGTGCCAGTAGTAGAAAGACGCAGTATTTT
CASSRKTQYF
>TRBJ1-6|TRBV9|TRBD1|-
TGTGCCAGCAGCGGAAGACAGGGAAATTCACCCCTCCACTTT
CASSGRQGNSPLHF
>TRBJ2-3|TRBV7-2|-|few
TGTGCCAGCAGCTTAGGAACTAGCACAGATACGCAGTATTTT
CASSLGTSTDTQYF
>TRBJ2-3|TRBV7-2|TRBD2|-
TGTGCCAGCAGCATGGGACTAGCCACAGATACGCAGTATTTT
CASSMGLATDTQYF
>TRBJ2-2|TRBV6-1|-|-
TGTGCCAACAGTACGGCCCTATGGACCGGGGAGCTGTTTTTT
CANSTALWTGELFF
>TRBJ2-7|TRBV6-1|TRBD1|-
TGTGCCAGCAGCCGAATCTCCGGGACAGGGTCCTACGAGCAGTACTTC
CASSRISGTGSYEQYF
>TRBJ2-2|TRBV11-2|TRBD2|few
TGTGCCAGCAGCTTAACTAGCGGGGGGTCGGACACCGGGGAGCTGTTTTTT
CASSLTSGGSDTGELFF
>TRBJ2-2|TRBV6-1|-|few
TGTGCCAGCAAAAGGGGGGTATCGAACACCGGGGAGCTGTTTTTT
CASKRGVSNTGELFF
>TRBJ1-1|TRBV21-1|-|few
TGTGCCAGCAGCACCATATTCGACAGAGAGAACACTGAAGCTTTCTTT
CASSTIFDRENTEAFF
>TRBJ1-1|TRBV7-8|-|-
TGTGCCAGCAGCCACACCGCGGGTAACCCGCGGGCCACTGAAGCTTTCTTT
CASSHTAGNPRATEAFF
>TRBJ1-6|TRBV28|TRBD1|-
TGTGCCAGCAGCTACAACAGGGGGCGAAATTCACCCCTCCACTTT
CASSYNRGRNSPLHF
>TRBJ1-4|TRBV28|TRBD1|-
TGTGCCAGCAGTACAGGGGGCAGCAATGAAAAACTGTTTTTT
CASSTGGSNEKLFF
>TRBJ1-2|TRBV7-3|-|-
TGTGCCAGCAGCCAAAGGCCGGGCCGCTATGGCTACACCTTC
CASSQRPGRYGYTF